This is a list of T cell receptor beta chains from one sample in a study of blood T cells in healthy people across ages. From the 5' RACE reads, TCRdb called clonotypes with MiXCR, one entry per CDR3 protein. The data hold 660,000 or so distinct CDR3 sequences, with roughly three fifths observed a single time. Sequencing was carried out using blood. These receptors were obtained from a man aged 60 to 75 in good health. The CDR3 runs from the conserved cysteine through the conserved F or W. The D gene is left open where the match is weak. Rows may omit the clone size; those that give it use once, few, many or a size class.

abundance: few; d_gene: NA; v_gene: TRBV2; j_gene: TRBJ2-5; CDR3nt: TGTGCCAGCAGTGAAGGCCAATATAGGGGAGAGACCCAGTACTTC; CDR3aa: CASSEGQYRGETQYF
abundance: once; d_gene: NA; v_gene: TRBV18; j_gene: TRBJ1-5; CDR3nt: TGTGCCAGCTCACCAGGGATGGAAAGCAATCAGCCCCAGCATTTT; CDR3aa: CASSPGMESNQPQHF
abundance: few; d_gene: TRBD1; v_gene: TRBV2; j_gene: TRBJ2-7; CDR3nt: TGTGCCAGCAGGGGGGACAGCTTCTACGAGCAGTACTTC; CDR3aa: CASRGDSFYEQYF
abundance: few; d_gene: TRBD1; v_gene: TRBV7-9; j_gene: TRBJ1-2; CDR3nt: TGTGCCAGCAGCCTATTGACAGGGTCGGTTGGCTACACCTTC; CDR3aa: CASSLLTGSVGYTF
abundance: NA; d_gene: NA; v_gene: TRBV29-1; j_gene: TRBJ1-1; CDR3nt: TGCAGCGTTGCCACAGGGCACACTGAAGCTTTCTTT; CDR3aa: CSVATGHTEAFF
abundance: few; d_gene: TRBD1; v_gene: TRBV29-1; j_gene: TRBJ2-1; CDR3nt: TGCAGCGTATCGGACAGGGGGCGTCTTAATGAGCAGTTCTTC; CDR3aa: CSVSDRGRLNEQFF
abundance: many; d_gene: TRBD1; v_gene: TRBV3-1; j_gene: TRBJ2-7; CDR3nt: TGTGCCAGCAGTGAGGGGACAGGGGGTGCCTACGAGCAGTACTTC; CDR3aa: CASSEGTGGAYEQYF
abundance: NA; d_gene: NA; v_gene: TRBV6-2/TRBV6-3; j_gene: TRBJ2-7; CDR3nt: TGTGCCTCGCAGGCACGGACTTCGAGGGAGCAGTACTTC; CDR3aa: CASQARTSREQYF
abundance: once; d_gene: NA; v_gene: TRBV2; j_gene: TRBJ2-5; CDR3nt: TGTGCCAGCAGTGAGGGGCCAACCCGCCAGACCCAGTACTTC; CDR3aa: CASSEGPTRQTQYF
abundance: NA; d_gene: TRBD1; v_gene: TRBV5-1; j_gene: TRBJ2-4; CDR3nt: TGCGCCGGCAGCTTCTCAGGGGGTAACAACATTCAGTACTTC; CDR3aa: CAGSFSGGNNIQYF
abundance: NA; d_gene: TRBD2; v_gene: TRBV20-1; j_gene: TRBJ2-1; CDR3nt: TGCAGTGCCAGACTAGCGGGGAGTAATGAGCAGTTCTTC; CDR3aa: CSARLAGSNEQFF
abundance: few; d_gene: NA; v_gene: TRBV20-1; j_gene: TRBJ2-5; CDR3nt: TGCAGTGCTAGAGGGCTGATGGGGGTAGAGACCCAGTACTTC; CDR3aa: CSARGLMGVETQYF
abundance: once; d_gene: TRBD1; v_gene: TRBV20-1; j_gene: TRBJ2-2; CDR3nt: TGCAGTGCCACCGGGACAGGCTACACCGGGGAGCTGTTTTTT; CDR3aa: CSATGTGYTGELFF
abundance: NA; d_gene: NA; v_gene: TRBV20-1; j_gene: TRBJ2-3; CDR3nt: TGCAGTGCTAGAGCTGGCGGGACTAGCACAGATACGCAGTATTTT; CDR3aa: CSARAGGTSTDTQYF
abundance: NA; d_gene: NA; v_gene: TRBV5-1; j_gene: TRBJ2-1; CDR3nt: TGCGCCAGCAGTATTGTAACGAGCTCCTACAATGAGCAGTTCTTC; CDR3aa: CASSIVTSSYNEQFF
abundance: NA; d_gene: NA; v_gene: TRBV29-1; j_gene: TRBJ2-5; CDR3nt: TGCAGCGGCCGGGGGACTTTCGGAGGGGAGACCCAGTACTTC; CDR3aa: CSGRGTFGGETQYF
abundance: NA; d_gene: TRBD2; v_gene: TRBV4-1; j_gene: TRBJ2-2; CDR3nt: TGCGCCAGCAGCCAAGAAGCGGGGGGGTACACCGGGGAGCTGTTTTTT; CDR3aa: CASSQEAGGYTGELFF
abundance: NA; d_gene: TRBD1; v_gene: TRBV11-2; j_gene: TRBJ2-5; CDR3nt: TGTGCCAGCAGTCCAACCGGGACAGGAAAAGAGACCCAGTACTTC; CDR3aa: CASSPTGTGKETQYF
abundance: NA; d_gene: TRBD1; v_gene: TRBV6-5; j_gene: TRBJ2-7; CDR3nt: TGTGCCAGCAGTTACCGGACAGGGGACTACGAGCAGTACTTC; CDR3aa: CASSYRTGDYEQYF
abundance: NA; d_gene: NA; v_gene: TRBV14; j_gene: TRBJ1-6; CDR3nt: TGTGCCAGCAGCCCGCTCCCCAGGGGAAATTCACCCCTCCACTTT; CDR3aa: CASSPLPRGNSPLHF
abundance: once; d_gene: NA; v_gene: TRBV6-5; j_gene: TRBJ2-3; CDR3nt: TGTGCCAGCAGTCGACTTACAACGACAGATACGCAGTATTTT; CDR3aa: CASSRLTTTDTQYF
abundance: NA; d_gene: TRBD1; v_gene: TRBV5-1; j_gene: TRBJ2-6; CDR3nt: TGCGCCAGCAGCTCGGGACAGATCTCCCACGTCCTGACTTTC; CDR3aa: CASSSGQISHVLTF